The 26 T cell receptor beta chains below all came from one sample that was sequenced in a study of PD-L1 blockade in urothelial cancer. Specified time point: peripheral blood 6 weeks after treatment start. Here immunoSEQ multiplex PCR was the method, and the copy in TCRdb shows in-frame clones only, minus some. The data hold some 120,000 clones, with around 90% observed a single time. The sample consisted of PBMCs, taken around atezolizumab (anti-PD-L1) treatment. These receptors originate from a man aged 55 to 70 with urothelial cancer.

The rearrangement links TRBV5-8 to TRBJ2-7; TRBD2 agrees at 7 bases. This CDR3 has 17 residues. J gave up 3 bases and V 0 bases, and 12 bases lay outside the gene matches. Per the germline V gene, CDR1 is SGHTS and CDR2 is YDEGEE. Here the CDR3 DNA reads TGTGCCAGCAGCTTGGCCAGGATGTCGGGGGAGGGCTACGAGCAGTACTTC. It is translated as CASSLARMSGEGYEQYF.

The chain combines TRBV6-1 with TRBJ1-2; 12 bases fit TRBD1. Germline-derived CDR1 and CDR2 are MNHNS and SASEGT. The V gene end was trimmed by 2 bases and the J gene end by 7 bases; junction bases not matched to a gene: 8. The CDR3 covers 16 residues. CDR3 coding DNA: TGTGCCAGCAGTGAATTGGGACAGGGGGCGACAGGTGGCTACACCTTC. Residues: CASSELGQGATGGYTF.

V and J are TRBV9 and TRBJ1-3, with D perhaps matching TRBD1 (6 bases). Per the germline V gene, CDR1 is SGDLS and CDR2 is YYNGEE. V lost 4 bases and J lost 4, with 12 bases in between. The CDR3 contains 14 residues. The CDR3 sequence: CASSLGGPGNTIYF. CDR3 bases: TGTGCCAGCAGCCTCGGGGGGCCCGGAAACACCATATATTTT.

V is TRBV30 and J is TRBJ2-1; 9 bases are a match to TRBD1. The length of the CDR3 is 16 residues. J was trimmed by 2 bases and V by 3 bases; bases with no gene match: 8. The germline V gene has CDR1 GTSNPN and CDR2 SVGIG (reference sequence). The CDR3 nucleotides read TGTGCCTGGAGGCGAACCGGGACAGGGCCCTACAATGAGCAGTTCTTC. This gives the protein CAWRRTGTGPYNEQFF. Using reference TRBV30 and TRBJ2-1 for the parts outside the CDR3, the full variable domain is SQTIHQWPATLVQPVGSPLSLECTVEGTSNPNLYWYRQAAGRGLQLLFYSVGIGQISSEVPQNLSASRPQDRQFILSSKKLLLSDSGFYLCAWRRTGTGPYNEQFFGPGTRLTVL.

The gene calls are TRBV7-9 and TRBJ2-7; possible D gene TRBD1, 6 bases. V dropped 3 bases and J dropped 2 bases, with 8 bases sitting between them. The germline V gene has CDR1 SEHNR and CDR2 FQNEAQ (reference sequence). This CDR3 spans 13 amino acids. CDR3 sequence reads: CASSLDRAYEQYF. The DNA for the CDR3 is TGTGCCAGCAGCTTGGACAGAGCCTACGAGCAGTACTTC.

The V call is TRBV2, the J call TRBJ1-1; D call uncertain. CDR1 and CDR2 from the germline V gene are SNHLY and FYNNEI. Trimming stripped 4 bases from V and 6 bases from J, with 18 bases between. The CDR3 runs to 15 residues. CDR3 sequence: CASSGVGRSSSEAFF. DNA for the CDR3: TGTGCCAGCAGTGGGGTTGGGAGGTCTAGTTCTGAAGCTTTCTTT.

The V gene is TRBV7-2, the J gene TRBJ2-3; 9 bases agree with TRBD2. Unmatched junction bases numbered 6, after V lost 5 bases and J lost 3 bases. The CDR3 contains 15 residues. Germline V gene lookup returns CDR1 SGHTA and CDR2 FQGNSA. The CDR3 nucleotides read TGTGCCAGCAGCCCCGGACTAGCGACAACAGATACGCAGTATTTT. Translating gives CASSPGLATTDTQYF.

The chain joins TRBV15 to TRBJ2-1; maybe TRBD1 (5 bases). CDR1 and CDR2 (germline): LNHNV, YYDKDF (reference sequence). This CDR3 has 17 amino acids. The V and J ends lost 3 bases and 0 bases respectively, with 15 bases between them. Here the CDR3 reads CATSRTVGASSYNEQFF. Written as DNA, the CDR3 is TGTGCCACCAGCAGGACCGTAGGGGCGAGCTCCTACAATGAGCAGTTCTTC. Together with reference TRBV15 and TRBJ2-1, the CDR3 gives the full variable domain: DAMVIQNPRYQVTQFGKPVTLSCSQTLNHNVMYWYQQKSSQAPKLLFHYYDKDFNNEADTPDNFQSRRPNTSFCFLDIRSPGLGDTAMYLCATSRTVGASSYNEQFFGPGTRLTVL.

V gene TRBV4-3 combines with J gene TRBJ1-6; tentative D call: TRBD1 (5 bases). The germline V and J ends were trimmed by 0 bases and 10 bases, with 13 bases remaining between them. The CDR3 extends over 15 amino acids. Germline loops: CDR1 LGHNA, CDR2 YSLEER. CDR3 loop: CASSQDLGVRSPLHF. The CDR3 DNA reads as TGCGCCAGCAGCCAAGATCTAGGGGTGAGGTCACCCCTCCACTTT.

The chain employs TRBV13 and TRBJ2-3, with 8 bases lining up with TRBD2. The CDR3 totals 14 residues. V lost 5 bases to trimming and J lost 7 bases; unmatched junction nucleotides: 8. Looked up from germline, CDR1 is PRHDT and CDR2 is FYEKMQ (reference sequence). CDR3: CASSHGGVGNTQYF. For the CDR3, the DNA is TGTGCCAGCAGCCACGGGGGGGTTGGGAATACGCAGTATTTT. Combining the CDR3 with reference TRBV13 and TRBJ2-3 gives the whole variable domain AAGVIQSPRHLIKEKRETATLKCYPIPRHDTVYWYQQGPGQDPQFLISFYEKMQSDKGSIPDRFSAQQFSDYHSELNMSSLELGDSALYFCASSHGGVGNTQYFGPGTRLTVL.

The V and J genes are TRBV30 and TRBJ2-1; 8 nucleotides agree with TRBD2. The CDR3 is 15 amino acids. Germline-derived CDR1 and CDR2 are GTSNPN and SVGIG (reference sequence). Trimming removed 4 bases from V and 5 bases from J; junction bases left unmatched: 10. The CDR3 sequence is CAWTRYSGINNEQFF. The CDR3 DNA reads as TGTGCCTGGACCCGATATAGCGGGATCAACAATGAGCAGTTCTTC.

The V and J genes are TRBV10-3 and TRBJ1-5, with 7 positions matching TRBD1. V was clipped by 3 bases and J by 7 bases; unmatched bases: 12. The CDR3 is 16 amino acids. Germline CDR1 reads ENHRY; CDR2 reads SYGVKD. CDR3 bases: TGTGCCATCAGTGAAGGTACAGGGGTGGAGGGGCAGCCCCAGCATTTT. It codes for CAISEGTGVEGQPQHF.

J is TRBJ1-1 and V is TRBV4-1; a weak D match, TRBD1 (5 bases). V lost 3 bases and J lost 0, with 17 bases in between. Germline-derived CDR1 and CDR2 are MGHRA and YSYEKL. This CDR3 contains 17 residues. CDR3 amino acids: CASSQVRQAGLNTEAFF. CDR3 sequence (DNA): TGCGCCAGCAGCCAGGTCCGGCAGGCAGGGCTGAACACTGAAGCTTTCTTT.

This rearrangement joins TRBV30 to TRBJ1-2, with D unclear. The V end was cut by 2 bases, the J end by 8 bases, with 12 bases between. Germline CDR1 GTSNPN, CDR2 SVGIG (reference sequence). This CDR3 is built from 12 residues. This CDR3 is CAWSRQAGGYTF. In DNA, the CDR3 is TGTGCCTGGAGTCGTCAGGCGGGCGGCTACACCTTC.

The rearrangement uses TRBV19 and TRBJ1-2; 8 bases are a match to TRBD1. The V gene end was trimmed by 1 base and the J gene end by 6 bases; junction bases not matched to a gene: 10. This CDR3 is 16 amino acids long. CDR1 LNHDA and CDR2 SQIVND come from the germline V gene (reference sequence). As DNA, the CDR3 is TGTGCCAGTAGTATAGGGGGGACAGGACCAGTCGATGGCTACACCTTC. This translates into CASSIGGTGPVDGYTF.

The rearrangement uses TRBV20-1 and TRBJ2-3; TRBD1 is a possible D gene (5 bases). The CDR3 has 11 amino acids. CDR1 and CDR2 (germline): DFQATT, SNEGSKA (reference sequence). V lost 3 bases and J lost 4, with 5 bases in between. DNA of the CDR3: TGCAGTGCTAGCAGGGCAGATACGCAGTATTTT. Amino acids: CSASRADTQYF.

The chain links TRBV7-9 to TRBJ2-1; 10 bases fit TRBD1. The CDR3 runs to 19 residues. With V trimmed by 3 bases and J by 6 bases, 17 bases remained unmatched. Germline loops: CDR1 SEHNR, CDR2 FQNEAQ (reference sequence). CDR3 DNA: TGTGCCAGCAGCTTCCCGACAGGGGGCAACGCGGGAGTCCTCAATGAGCAGTTCTTC. Encoded protein: CASSFPTGGNAGVLNEQFF.

CDR3 amino acids: CASSVTSSLSGELFF. In DNA, the CDR3 is TGTGCCAGCAGTGTAACTTCTAGTCTAAGCGGGGAGCTGTTTTTT. The chain combines TRBV2 with TRBJ2-2, with D uncertain. This CDR3 is built from 15 residues. Germline-derived CDR1 and CDR2 are SNHLY and FYNNEI. V lost 4 bases and J lost 7, with 16 bases in between.

In DNA form, the CDR3 reads TGCGCCAGCAGCTCCTCAGGGTCCGCCACTGAAAAACTGTTTTTT. Translation: CASSSSGSATEKLFF. The V and J genes are TRBV5-1 and TRBJ1-4; a possible D gene is TRBD1 (5 bases). V lost 3 bases, J lost 7 bases, and 16 bases lay in between. The CDR3 covers 15 residues. The V gene's germline CDR1 is SGHRS and CDR2 YFSETQ.

V gene TRBV29-1 combines with J gene TRBJ1-1; D uncertain. V lost 7 bases and J 1 base, leaving 7 bases between the germline ends. CDR3 size: 11 residues. Germline values: CDR1 SQVTM, CDR2 ANQGSEA. The CDR3 DNA reads TGCAGCGCAACGGGGAACACTGAAGCTTTCTTT. Amino acids: CSATGNTEAFF.

V gene TRBV15 combines with J gene TRBJ2-1; 9 bases align to TRBD2. Germline V gene sequence: CDR1 LNHNV, CDR2 YYDKDF (reference sequence). This CDR3 spans 20 amino acids. V was clipped by 0 bases and J by 0 bases; unmatched bases: 12. The CDR3 is CATSRERGGASGISYNEQFF. The CDR3 region has the DNA TGTGCCACCAGCAGAGAGAGAGGGGGGGCTAGCGGGATCTCCTACAATGAGCAGTTCTTC.

The V gene is TRBV18, the J gene TRBJ2-5; tentatively, D is TRBD2 (6 bases). The germline gives CDR1 KGHSH, CDR2 LQKENI. V was pared by 3 bases and J by 5 bases, with 10 bases between. This CDR3 is 13 amino acids long. The CDR3 sequence is CASSPTGVETQYF. Here the CDR3 DNA reads TGTGCCAGCTCACCTACGGGAGTGGAGACCCAGTACTTC.

The J gene is TRBJ2-7, the V gene TRBV14; D gene ambiguous. The CDR3 extends over 11 amino acids. Trimming cost V 1 base and J 7 bases, with 5 bases left between them. Germline V CDR1 and CDR2: SGHDN, FVKESK. The CDR3: CASSQAREQYF. The CDR3 coding sequence is TGTGCCAGCAGCCAAGCTCGGGAGCAGTACTTC.

Only one count was recorded for this clone. The gene calls are TRBV6-1 and TRBJ2-7; 7 bases line up with TRBD1. CDR3 length: 15 amino acids. Germline V gene data show CDR1 as MNHNS and CDR2 as SASEGT. J gave up 0 bases and V 4 bases, and 6 bases lay outside the gene matches. CDR3 sequence: CASSGGQELSYEQYF. The CDR3 DNA reads as TGTGCCAGCAGTGGAGGACAGGAGCTCTCCTACGAGCAGTACTTC.

The chain uses TRBV30 and TRBJ1-1, with 8 bases aligning to TRBD1. V shed 1 base, J shed 5 bases, and the junction held 6 bases outside the gene matches. Per germline, CDR1 GTSNPN and CDR2 SVGIG (reference sequence). The CDR3 is 14 amino acids. The CDR3 DNA sequence: TGTGCCTGGAGTGGCCTGACAGGGGTAACTGAAGCTTTCTTT. Translated: CAWSGLTGVTEAFF.

The chain couples TRBV5-6 to TRBJ2-3; no clear D. Germline-derived CDR1 and CDR2 are SGHDT and YYEEEE. Deletions cut 0 bases from V and 13 bases from J, with 15 bases between. CDR3 size: 13 residues. CDR3 nucleotide sequence: TGTGCCAGCAGCTTGGGAGTCCACCCCCCGGAGTATTTT. Encoded protein: CASSLGVHPPEYF.